The entry below describes one T cell receptor beta chain. Its antigen is currently unknown. The data derive from a study of T cell responses to AZD1222 COVID-19 vaccine. Whole-study findings and limits: The number of AZD1222 recipients seropositive at baseline was only six. A mostly white British donor set with more females was recruited, and clonal diversity was possibly underestimated. All repertoire sampling was performed exclusively after the peak T cell response. Nearly half of spike-specific TCRs reportedly target variant regions that are unmutated in the B.1.351 and B.1.1.7 variants.

Using immunoSEQ multiplex PCR, the repertoire was profiled, and TCRdb retains in-frame clones only, with some absent. Of approximately 150,000 clones in the sample, more than 80% were seen once. The V gene lost 0 bases and the J gene lost 4 bases, with 5 bases spanning the gap. Germline CDR1 and CDR2: MNHEY and SVGAGI. This CDR3 spans 13 amino acids. The chain recombines TRBV6-5 with TRBJ2-3; the D is unclear. This material consisted of peripheral blood, taken on day 0 of AZD1222 vaccination. The TCR comes from an adult in good health. The CDR3 sequence is CASSYSEADTQYF. CDR3 in DNA: TGTGCCAGCAGTTACTCAGAGGCAGATACGCAGTATTTT.